Sequencing of this T cell receptor (beta chain) was carried out in a study of response to subunit inactivated influenza vaccine. Study-wide findings and caveats: Few new T cells, the authors suggested, are recruited by each seasonal influenza vaccination.

V gave up 1 base and J gave up 5 bases, with 8 bases separating them. The CDR3 runs 13 residues. TCRdb passed the RT-PCR reads through MiXCR, listing each CDR3 protein once. Of 400,000 to 550,000 distinct CDR3 sequences listed, about 25% are singletons. Comment on this clonotype: Its antigen is not known.

The receptor's source is a man aged 50-60 years who received an inactivated influenza vaccine. The rearrangement links TRBV12-3 or TRBV12-4 to TRBJ1-2, with no clear D. The starting material was CD4+ T cells sorted from PBMCs, obtained roughly 5 days after vaccination. CDR3 nucleotide sequence: TGTGCCAGCAGTTTAGTCAAGGGTTATGGCTACACCTTC. Its translation is CASSLVKGYGYTF.